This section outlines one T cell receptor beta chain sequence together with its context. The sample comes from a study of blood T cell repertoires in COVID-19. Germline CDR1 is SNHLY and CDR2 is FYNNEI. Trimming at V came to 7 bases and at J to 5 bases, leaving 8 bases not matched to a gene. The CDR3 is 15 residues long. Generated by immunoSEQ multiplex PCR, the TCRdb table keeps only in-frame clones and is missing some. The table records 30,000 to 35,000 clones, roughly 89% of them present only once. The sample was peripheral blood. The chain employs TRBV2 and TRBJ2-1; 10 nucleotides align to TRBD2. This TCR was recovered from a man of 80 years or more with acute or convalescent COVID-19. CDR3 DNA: TGTGCCAGCACGCCGGGACTAGCGCCCGACAATGAGCAGTTCTTC. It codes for CASTPGLAPDNEQFF.